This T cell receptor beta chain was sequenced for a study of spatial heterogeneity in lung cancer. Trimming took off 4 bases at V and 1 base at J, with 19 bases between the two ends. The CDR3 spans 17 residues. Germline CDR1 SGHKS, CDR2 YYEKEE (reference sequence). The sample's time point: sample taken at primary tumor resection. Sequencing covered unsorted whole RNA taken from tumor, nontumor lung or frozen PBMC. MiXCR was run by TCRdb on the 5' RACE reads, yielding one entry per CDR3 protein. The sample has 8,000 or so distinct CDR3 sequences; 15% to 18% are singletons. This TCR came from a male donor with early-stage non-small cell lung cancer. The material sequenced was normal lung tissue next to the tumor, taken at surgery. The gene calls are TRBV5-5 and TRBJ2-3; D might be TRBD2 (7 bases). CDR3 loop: CASSPKGGTSGTDTQYF. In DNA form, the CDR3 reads TGTGCCAGCAGCCCAAAAGGGGGAACTAGCGGCACAGATACGCAGTATTTT.